The 26 T cell receptor beta chains below come from one sample, sequenced in a study of T cell repertoires in cytomegalovirus infection. Using its own MiXCR run on the reads, TCRdb lists one record per CDR3 protein. Of a few hundred thousand distinct CDR3 sequences in the sample, around 18% were seen once. The sequenced sample was PBMCs. The receptors were sampled from a human donor in good health (CMV status not recorded). Some clones in this sample may be carry-over from other donors' samples.

This rearrangement joins TRBV12-3 or TRBV12-4 to TRBJ2-3, with D maybe TRBD2 (6 bases). The CDR3 spans 14 residues. The ends were cut back, 6 bases at V and 6 bases at J, with 16 bases in the middle. The CDR3 DNA sequence: TGTGCCAGCAGCGTGGTGGCGGGATGGGATACGCAGTATTTT. Its protein product is CASSVVAGWDTQYF.

This clonotype appeared many times. The genes are TRBV7-2 and TRBJ2-7; D is uncertain. CDR1 and CDR2 from the germline V gene are SGHTA and FQGNSA. This CDR3 has 13 residues. Trimming removed 3 bases from V and 3 bases from J, with 9 bases in between. DNA for the CDR3: TGTGCCAGCAGCTTCGAATACAGCTACGAGCAGTACTTC. Translation gives CASSFEYSYEQYF.

V usage is TRBV5-1 and J usage is TRBJ2-7; TRBD2 matches 12 bases. The CDR3 covers 14 residues. In germline, CDR1 is SGHRS, CDR2 YFSETQ. V dropped 4 bases and J dropped 5; count of bases not matched to a gene: 4. In nucleotides, the CDR3 is TGCGCCAGCAGCCCAGGACTAGCGGGGAACGAGCAGTACTTC. Translating gives CASSPGLAGNEQYF.

This chain links TRBV2 with TRBJ1-4; D is possibly TRBD1 (6 bases). Germline V gives CDR1 SNHLY, CDR2 FYNNEI. The germline V and J ends were trimmed by 6 bases and 7 bases, with 15 bases remaining between them. This CDR3 contains 14 residues. The CDR3 region is CASRETGAIEKLFF. The CDR3, as DNA: TGTGCCAGCAGAGAGACAGGAGCTATTGAAAAACTGTTTTTT.

The chain combines TRBV20-1 with TRBJ2-3, with D possibly TRBD2 on 5 matching bases. The germline CDR1 and CDR2 sequences are DFQATT and SNEGSKA (reference sequence). V dropped 5 bases and J dropped 4 bases, with 13 bases sitting between them. The CDR3 consists of 13 residues. CDR3 residues: CSAGGPGPDTQYF. The DNA for the CDR3 is TGCAGTGCTGGAGGCCCCGGGCCAGATACGCAGTATTTT.

The chain recombines TRBV4-2 with TRBJ1-2, with D unclear. The length of the CDR3 is 12 residues. The V and J ends lost 1 base and 11 bases respectively, with 11 bases between them. CDR1 is LGHNA and CDR2 is YNFKEQ in the germline V gene. This CDR3 is CASSQGGQAYTF. CDR3 coding DNA: TGTGCCAGCAGCCAAGGCGGGCAGGCGTACACCTTC.

The chain combines TRBV4-3 with TRBJ2-3; D gene ambiguous. Germline V gene data show CDR1 as LGHNA and CDR2 as YSLEER. V was trimmed by 0 bases and J by 6 bases, leaving 13 bases between them. CDR3 length: 15 amino acids. The CDR3 protein is CASSQDGGGSDTQYF. The CDR3 bases are TGCGCCAGCAGCCAAGATGGCGGTGGGTCCGATACGCAGTATTTT.

This clonotype was found many times. The chain joins TRBV6-1 to TRBJ2-1; 9 bases align to TRBD1. The CDR3 contains 13 residues. Germline lookup yields CDR1 MNHNS and CDR2 SASEGT. J gave up 8 bases and V 6 bases, and 5 bases lay outside the gene matches. CDR3 loop: CASRGQGGDEQFF. For the CDR3, the DNA is TGTGCCAGCAGGGGACAGGGAGGGGATGAGCAGTTCTTC.

J is TRBJ1-5 and V is TRBV19; D unresolved. The CDR3 is 12 amino acids. V was cut by 7 bases and J by 5 bases, with 9 bases left in between. Germline CDR1 LNHDA, CDR2 SQIVND (reference sequence). CDR3 amino acids: CASNSLDQPQHF. DNA of the CDR3: TGTGCCAGTAATTCGTTAGATCAGCCCCAGCATTTT.

This chain links TRBV3-1 with TRBJ1-1; D unclear. Trimming removed 5 bases from V and 0 bases from J, with 7 bases in between. There are 13 residues in the CDR3. Germline CDR1 and CDR2: LGHDT and YNNKEL (reference sequence). The CDR3 DNA reads TGTGCCAGCAGCAAACTGATGAACACTGAAGCTTTCTTT. Protein product: CASSKLMNTEAFF.

This clonotype was picked up many times. The chain employs TRBV7-2 and TRBJ1-3; D may be TRBD1 (5 bases). V was clipped by 3 bases and J by 0 bases, with 9 bases between them. The CDR3 spans 15 residues. Germline CDR1 and CDR2: SGHTA and FQGNSA. The CDR3 coding sequence is TGTGCCAGCAGCTTCGACAGCCTCTCTGGAAACACCATATATTTT. It translates to CASSFDSLSGNTIYF.

This clonotype appeared many times. The chain employs TRBV7-2 and TRBJ2-7; tentative D call: TRBD2 (5 bases). Germline CDR1 SGHTA, CDR2 FQGNSA. V was cut by 2 bases and J by 4 bases, with 15 bases left in between. The CDR3 contains 15 residues. Here the CDR3 DNA reads TGTGCCAGCAGCTTACGTGCCACCGCGGGTTACGAGCAGTACTTC. Translation: CASSLRATAGYEQYF.

This clonotype was counted between two and nine times. V is TRBV7-8 and J is TRBJ2-7; D uncertain. V gave up 1 base and J gave up 3 bases, with 13 bases separating them. Germline V CDR1 and CDR2: SGHVS, FQNEAQ. CDR3 length: 15 amino acids. The CDR3 spells CASSLDLSQIYEQYF. Here the CDR3 DNA reads TGTGCCAGCAGCTTAGATCTTAGCCAAATCTACGAGCAGTACTTC.

The chain couples TRBV5-4 to TRBJ1-1; D perhaps matches TRBD1 (5 bases). The germline V gene encodes CDR1 SGHNT and CDR2 YYREEE (reference sequence). V lost 5 bases and J lost 5, with 16 bases in between. The CDR3 spans 14 residues. In nucleotides, the CDR3 is TGTGCCAGCAGGGAGGACACGGCGTTTACTGAAGCTTTCTTT. Translating gives CASREDTAFTEAFF.

In its sample, this clonotype was seen many times. The rearrangement joins TRBV7-2 to TRBJ2-3; no firm D call. V shed 1 base and J shed 6 bases, with 11 bases lying between them. The CDR3 spans 14 residues. Germline assignment: CDR1 SGHTA and CDR2 FQGNSA. CDR3 loop: CASSLGNPRDTQYF. The CDR3 DNA reads as TGTGCCAGCAGCTTAGGGAATCCCCGGGATACGCAGTATTTT.

This clonotype was seen ten or more times. V gene TRBV7-8 combines with J gene TRBJ2-3; tentative D call: TRBD2 (6 bases). The V gene's germline CDR1 is SGHVS and CDR2 FQNEAQ. The CDR3 spans 14 residues. Trimming cost V 3 bases and J 9 bases, with 16 bases left between them. DNA of the CDR3: TGTGCCAGCAGCTTCCTAGACTCCCGGGGGACGCAGTATTTT. It codes for CASSFLDSRGTQYF. Full variable domain (rest looked up from reference TRBV7-8 and TRBJ2-3): GAGVSQSPRYKVAKRGQDVALRCDPISGHVSLFWYQQALGQGPEFLTYFQNEAQLDKSGLPSDRFFAERPEGSVSTLKIQRTQQEDSAVYLCASSFLDSRGTQYFGPGTRLTVL.

This clonotype was seen ten or more times. The chain recombines TRBV7-8 with TRBJ2-3, with 11 bases aligning to TRBD2. The CDR3 extends over 18 amino acids. Germline-derived CDR1 and CDR2 are SGHVS and FQNEAQ. V shed 2 bases, J shed 2 bases, and the junction held 9 bases outside the gene matches. The chain's CDR3 is CASSLRTSGPINTDTQYF. CDR3 DNA sequence: TGTGCCAGCAGCTTACGGACTAGCGGGCCAATCAACACAGATACGCAGTATTTT.

This clonotype was detected only a few times. The chain combines TRBV7-9 with TRBJ2-3; D possibly corresponds to TRBD2 (5 bases). V was cut by 5 bases and J by 12 bases, with 15 bases left in between. The CDR3 runs 12 residues. Germline V gives CDR1 SEHNR, CDR2 FQNEAQ (reference sequence). The CDR3 DNA is TGTGCCAGCAGCGACCTAGGAGGTCCTCAGTATTTT. This gives the protein CASSDLGGPQYF.

This clonotype has ten or more counts. The chain carries TRBV12-3 or TRBV12-4 and TRBJ1-1; no definite D call. The CDR3 contains 12 residues. Trimming left V 1 base short and J 11 bases short, with 11 bases between. The CDR3 region is CASSLGLGGAFF. As DNA, the CDR3 is TGTGCCAGCAGTTTAGGACTGGGAGGTGCTTTCTTT.

As DNA, the CDR3 is TGTGCCATCAGCCCCCGCGGGGACACTGAAGCTTTCTTT. Translating gives CAISPRGDTEAFF. This chain uses TRBV10-3 with TRBJ1-1; D gene unclear. The CDR3 is 13 residues long. V was shortened by 6 bases and J by 3 bases, with 11 bases between the two germline ends. Germline V gene data show CDR1 as ENHRY and CDR2 as SYGVKD.

This clonotype was detected only a few times. V is TRBV7-4 and J is TRBJ2-2; 7 nucleotides line up with TRBD2. In germline, CDR1 is SGHVT, CDR2 SQSDAQ. The CDR3 is 15 residues long. Trimming took 3 bases from V and 7 from J; bases not matched to a gene: 8. Here the CDR3 reads CASSFSAGAVGELFF. Here the CDR3 DNA reads TGTGCCAGCAGCTTTAGTGCGGGAGCCGTCGGGGAGCTGTTTTTT.

V usage is TRBV24-1 and J usage is TRBJ2-3, with 9 bases that match TRBD1. Germline V gene sequence: CDR1 KGHDR, CDR2 SFDVKD. The CDR3 has 14 amino acids. The V and J ends lost 4 bases and 6 bases, in that order; junction bases with no gene match: 4. The CDR3 spells CATSDTGGRDTQYF. As DNA, the CDR3 is TGTGCCACCAGTGACACAGGGGGCCGGGATACGCAGTATTTT.

The chain links TRBV2 to TRBJ2-2, with a tentative D call TRBD2 (5 bases). V dropped 8 bases and J dropped 0 bases, with 13 bases sitting between them. The length of the CDR3 is 15 residues. In germline, CDR1 is SNHLY, CDR2 FYNNEI. In DNA form, the CDR3 reads TGTGCCAGCGGCCTAGGACTCTCGAACACCGGGGAGCTGTTTTTT. This gives the protein CASGLGLSNTGELFF.

This chain joins TRBV10-3 and TRBJ2-3; 7 bases match TRBD2. The CDR3 is 13 residues long. Trimming at V came to 6 bases and at J to 14 bases, leaving 14 bases not matched to a gene. Germline V lookup: CDR1 ENHRY, CDR2 SYGVKD. CDR3 region: CAISALRGDLWYF. The DNA of the CDR3 is TGTGCCATCAGCGCCCTCCGGGGGGACCTATGGTATTTT.

This clonotype was counted ten times or more. V is TRBV7-2 and J is TRBJ2-5, with 7 bases matching TRBD2. J gave up 7 bases and V 1 base, and 9 bases lay outside the gene matches. CDR3 size: 15 residues. In germline, CDR1 is SGHTA, CDR2 FQGNSA. For the CDR3, the DNA is TGTGCCAGCAGCTTAGTGACCCCTGGGGAGGGGACCCAGTACTTC. It yields the protein CASSLVTPGEGTQYF.

This clonotype appeared a few times. The CDR3 loop reads CASRRIRGGTEAFF. The CDR3 nucleotides read TGTGCCAGCAGAAGGATCCGCGGGGGCACTGAAGCTTTCTTT. The chain uses TRBV2 and TRBJ1-1; D might be TRBD1 (5 bases). V was shortened by 6 bases and J by 4 bases, with 15 bases between the two germline ends. The CDR3 runs 14 residues. From germline, CDR1 is SNHLY and CDR2 FYNNEI.